This entry concerns a single TCR beta chain. Trimming pared 6 bases from V and 3 bases from J, leaving 6 bases between. The CDR3 is made up of 11 amino acids. Germline assignment: CDR1 MNHEY and CDR2 SVGAGI. The data originate from a study of blood T cell repertoires in COVID-19. Across the study: The study counted Cohort 3 donors as recovered given two negative PCRs, clearance, or symptom resolution.

As originally analysed: By means of reference gene primer amplification, nucleated cell counts were estimated. The assay was immunoSEQ multiplex PCR, and TCRdb's table has in-frame clones only and misses some. D and trimming were read from the DNA, whereas the V and J calls and clone size are those reported in that table. This table holds over 200,000 clones, roughly nine tenths found once. Participants spanned ages roughly 18 to 90 years and resided in some 22 US areas. Participant-reported clinical history was the basis for cohort assignment. The chain carries TRBV6-5 and TRBJ2-7; D ambiguous. The receptor's source is a woman in her forties or fifties in a cohort exposed to, infected with or recovered from COVID-19 (not recorded which). Sequencing was carried out using PBMCs or T cells enriched from blood (not recorded which). The CDR3 DNA follows: TGTGCCAGCAGCCCCAACTACGAGCAGTACTTC. It encodes CASSPNYEQYF.